This T cell receptor (beta chain) was recovered during a study of T cells after yellow fever vaccination. Overall study results and limits: Contamination of FACS-sorted repertoires by abundant clonotypes from the bulk population could occur.

The CDR3 extends over 16 amino acids. The germline V gene has CDR1 SGHTA and CDR2 FQGNSA. V lost 5 bases and J lost 7; bases outside the gene matches: 12. TCRdb fed the 5' RACE reads into MiXCR, producing one record per CDR3 protein. The table records 550,000 or so distinct CDR3 sequences, approximately 21% of them present only once. This clonotype was recorded many times. Its antigen remains unknown. Material: PBMCs, obtained 15 days after the yellow fever booster vaccination. This receptor was identified in a young man who received the YFV17D yellow fever vaccine. This chain joins TRBV7-2 and TRBJ2-1; 9 bases align to TRBD2. The CDR3 region is CASSKLSGSGYNEQFF. In nucleotides, the CDR3 is TGTGCCAGCAGCAAACTTAGCGGGAGTGGGTATAATGAGCAGTTCTTC.